A single sample is the source of the 25 T cell receptor beta chains below, sequenced in a study of shared clonotypes between healthy human individuals. Profiled with immunoSEQ multiplex PCR; TCRdb holds only in-frame clones, not every one. This sample carries 2,500,000 or so clones, 85% to 95% of them seen once, and the ten largest clones take more than 0.35%. Sequenced: naive CD4+ T cells from PBMCs. The subset is: CD45RA+ positively selected. These TCRs come from a man between 18 and 35 years old in good health. Some clones in this sample may be carry-over from other donors' samples.

The chain carries TRBV18 and TRBJ1-6; a possible D gene is TRBD1 (6 bases). This CDR3 is built from 15 residues. Germline CDR1 KGHSH, CDR2 LQKENI. V was pared by 2 bases and J by 7 bases, with 12 bases between. CDR3 in amino acids: CASSPGGLRNSPLHF. The CDR3 DNA reads TGTGCCAGCTCACCAGGGGGGCTAAGGAATTCACCCCTCCACTTT.

The rearrangement uses TRBV19 and TRBJ1-2, with D possibly TRBD1 on 5 matching bases. Trimming pared 3 bases from V and 4 bases from J, leaving 15 bases between. This CDR3 has 15 amino acids. CDR1 LNHDA and CDR2 SQIVND come from the germline V gene (reference sequence). This chain's CDR3 is CASSIGTESGYGYTF. The CDR3 nucleotides read TGTGCCAGTAGTATCGGGACCGAGTCAGGCTATGGCTACACCTTC.

The V call is TRBV7-6, the J call TRBJ2-1, with TRBD1 as a possible D gene (6 bases). V was cut by 5 bases and J by 6 bases, with 11 bases left in between. Per germline, CDR1 SGHVS and CDR2 FNYEAQ. The CDR3 consists of 13 residues. The CDR3 DNA reads as TGTGCCAGCAGCCCCGGACAGAGCAATGAGCAGTTCTTC. Translated, it gives CASSPGQSNEQFF.

This clone is a singleton in its sample. The chain couples TRBV5-1 to TRBJ2-7; 12 bases agree with TRBD1. This CDR3 comprises 16 residues. CDR1 and CDR2 (germline): SGHRS, YFSETQ. J lost 12 bases, V lost 0 bases, and 13 bases had no gene match. CDR3 in amino acids: CASSLAGTGQGARGYF. CDR3 coding DNA: TGCGCCAGCAGCTTGGCCGGCACGGGACAGGGGGCTCGGGGGTACTTC.

The chain recombines TRBV25-1 with TRBJ2-2; TRBD1 matches at 7 bases. Germline assignment: CDR1 MGHDK and CDR2 SYGVNS. The trim removed 1 base at V and 4 bases at J, leaving 6 bases unmatched. This CDR3 contains 16 residues. For the CDR3, the DNA is TGTGCCAGCAGTGAATTTACAGGGGTGAGCACCGGGGAGCTGTTTTTT. Its translation: CASSEFTGVSTGELFF.

Points on this clone: One junction end disagrees with the germline gene, perhaps due to a read error. Other DNA sequences of this sample code for an identical CDR3. The chain joins TRBV7-2 to TRBJ2-3, with D unresolved. The CDR3 runs to 12 residues. Germline V CDR1 and CDR2: SGHTA, FQGNSA. CDR3 in amino acids: CASSLSRDTQYF. The CDR3 nucleotides are TGTGCCAGCAGCTTAAGCAGAGATACGCAGTATTTT.

The chain joins TRBV6-5 to TRBJ2-1; TRBD2 aligns across 11 bases. The germline V gene encodes CDR1 MNHEY and CDR2 SVGAGI. The junction had 4 bases not matched to a gene; V was cut back by 5 bases and J by 7 bases. This CDR3 contains 14 residues. The CDR3 spells CASSTSGGGNEQFF. CDR3 coding DNA: TGTGCCAGCAGTACTAGCGGGGGAGGAAATGAGCAGTTCTTC.

V usage is TRBV10-3 and J usage is TRBJ2-7, with no clear D. Trimming removed 8 bases from V and 2 bases from J, with 10 bases in between. This CDR3 comprises 12 residues. The germline V gene encodes CDR1 ENHRY and CDR2 SYGVKD. The CDR3 DNA reads as TGTGCCATCGGACCGATTACCTACGAGCAGTACTTC. It encodes CAIGPITYEQYF.

The chain is built from TRBV5-1 and TRBJ2-1; maybe TRBD2 (6 bases). Germline V CDR1 and CDR2: SGHRS, YFSETQ. The CDR3 covers 13 residues. Trimming removed 2 bases from V and 13 bases from J, with 16 bases in between. The CDR3 sequence is CASSFGGDQSQFF. CDR3 nucleotides: TGCGCCAGCAGCTTCGGCGGGGACCAGAGCCAGTTCTTC.

The chain links TRBV7-2 to TRBJ2-3; TRBD2 is a possible D gene (5 bases). This CDR3 comprises 14 residues. The V end lost 6 bases, the J end lost 2 bases, and 12 bases lay between the germline ends. Germline values: CDR1 SGHTA, CDR2 FQGNSA. CDR3 in amino acids: CASSLRADTDTQYF. The CDR3 DNA follows: TGTGCCAGCAGTCTGCGGGCGGACACAGATACGCAGTATTTT.

About this clone: Other DNA sequences in this specimen translate into the identical CDR3. The chain joins TRBV18 to TRBJ2-7, with D hard to call. Trimming took 2 bases from V and 3 from J, leaving 8 bases between them. Germline V lookup: CDR1 KGHSH, CDR2 LQKENI. The CDR3 covers 13 residues. The CDR3 loop reads CASSPGQNYEQYF. The CDR3 region has the DNA TGTGCCAGCTCACCAGGGCAGAACTACGAGCAGTACTTC.

This clone was recorded only once. The genes are TRBV19 and TRBJ1-5, with D possibly being TRBD1 (5 bases). The CDR3 sequence is 14 residues long. V was cut by 1 base and J by 5 bases, with 9 bases left in between. Germline V gene sequence: CDR1 LNHDA, CDR2 SQIVND (reference sequence). As DNA, the CDR3 is TGTGCCAGTAGTATAGGGGACGACTATCAGCCCCAGCATTTT. Residues: CASSIGDDYQPQHF.

The sample holds one count of this clone. The rearrangement links TRBV2 to TRBJ1-1, with D perhaps TRBD1 (6 bases). The CDR3 totals 15 residues. The ends were cut back, 6 bases at V and 2 bases at J, with 16 bases in the middle. CDR1 and CDR2 (germline): SNHLY, FYNNEI. In DNA form, the CDR3 reads TGTGCCAGCAGCTCAGGAGGGACACCAAACACTGAAGCTTTCTTT. Amino acids: CASSSGGTPNTEAFF.

Concerning this clone: This sample also contains other DNA sequences that code for the same CDR3. The V call is TRBV7-2, the J call TRBJ2-7, with a weak D call TRBD1 (6 bases). The CDR3 is 14 amino acids. Germline V gives CDR1 SGHTA, CDR2 FQGNSA. The V and J ends lost 6 bases and 0 bases respectively, with 12 bases between them. The CDR3 DNA is TGTGCCAGCAGTCGTCAGGGGTCCTCCTACGAGCAGTACTTC. The encoded protein is CASSRQGSSYEQYF.

The chain couples TRBV2 to TRBJ2-7; TRBD2 matches at 11 bases. V was pared by 8 bases and J by 0 bases, with 9 bases of the junction left unmatched. Germline CDR1 SNHLY, CDR2 FYNNEI. The CDR3 has 16 amino acids. The CDR3 nucleotides are TGTGCCAGCCGTAAGACTAGCGGGGCTTCCTCCTACGAGCAGTACTTC. Its translation is CASRKTSGASSYEQYF.

The count of this clone is one. The chain combines TRBV30 with TRBJ1-1; D gene ambiguous. This CDR3 comprises 12 residues. Germline V gene data show CDR1 as GTSNPN and CDR2 as SVGIG (reference sequence). Between the trimmed V and J ends, which lost 1 base and 11 bases, there was a span of 14 bases. The CDR3 bases are TGTGCCTGGAGTGGGGAAGGGTTGAGCGCTTTCTTT. Protein: CAWSGEGLSAFF.

This chain links TRBV6-1 with TRBJ2-7, with D possibly TRBD2 on 5 matching bases. The germline CDR1 and CDR2 sequences are MNHNS and SASEGT. The CDR3 has 16 amino acids. V lost 0 bases and J 2 bases, leaving 14 bases between the germline ends. For the CDR3, the DNA is TGTGCCAGCAGTGAAGCTATTATAGCGTCCGCCTACGAGCAGTACTTC. It specifies CASSEAIIASAYEQYF.

V usage is TRBV28 and J usage is TRBJ2-7; D is possibly TRBD2 (6 bases). This CDR3 is 16 amino acids long. Germline V gene lookup returns CDR1 MDHEN and CDR2 SYDVKM. V was pared by 6 bases and J by 4 bases, with 22 bases between. The CDR3 region has the DNA TGTGCCAGCAGGCCTTTTAGCGGAAGTTGGGGGTACGAGCAGTACTTC. Protein sequence: CASRPFSGSWGYEQYF.

This chain joins TRBV25-1 and TRBJ2-1, with a tentative D call TRBD1 (6 bases). Per germline, CDR1 MGHDK and CDR2 SYGVNS. The CDR3 contains 16 residues. With 6 bases removed from V and 0 bases from J, the gap between germline ends came to 15 bases. CDR3 coding DNA: TGTGCCAGCAGGCTAACTACAGGGTCCTCCTACAATGAGCAGTTCTTC. It codes for CASRLTTGSSYNEQFF.

The CDR3 sequence is CASSSPGFAPNYGYTF. CDR3 sequence (DNA): TGTGCCAGCAGTTCTCCAGGTTTCGCTCCTAACTATGGCTACACCTTC. The chain couples TRBV28 to TRBJ1-2; D uncertain. Germline V lookup: CDR1 MDHEN, CDR2 SYDVKM. V gave up 4 bases and J gave up 0 bases, with 15 bases separating them. The CDR3 sequence is 16 residues long.

The rearrangement joins TRBV2 to TRBJ2-1, with 12 positions matching TRBD2. After removal of 4 bases from V and 3 bases from J, the junction contained 1 base not matched to a gene. CDR3 length equals 15 residues. CDR1 and CDR2 (germline): SNHLY, FYNNEI. Here the CDR3 DNA reads TGTGCCAGCAGTGGACTAGCGGGAGACTACAATGAGCAGTTCTTC. This translates into CASSGLAGDYNEQFF.

V gene TRBV25-1 combines with J gene TRBJ2-7; 11 nucleotides align to TRBD2. V lost 4 bases and J lost 0; bases outside the gene matches: 2. CDR1 MGHDK and CDR2 SYGVNS come from the germline V gene. CDR3 length: 15 amino acids. The CDR3: CASSGGLADSYEQYF. The DNA for the CDR3 is TGTGCCAGCAGTGGGGGACTAGCGGACTCCTACGAGCAGTACTTC.

This clone was detected only once. The rearrangement joins TRBV5-1 to TRBJ2-1; perhaps TRBD1 as D (5 bases). Germline CDR1 reads SGHRS; CDR2 reads YFSETQ. The CDR3 contains 17 residues. Deletions cut 0 bases from V and 5 bases from J, with 18 bases between. CDR3 region: CASSLGRIDSKNNEQFF. CDR3 bases: TGCGCCAGCAGCTTGGGGCGTATCGACAGTAAGAACAATGAGCAGTTCTTC.

The CDR3 bases are TGTGCCAGCAGCTACCCGACTAGCGGGAGGGCCTCGGGATACAATGAGCAGTTCTTC. Its translation is CASSYPTSGRASGYNEQFF. The gene calls are TRBV11-2 and TRBJ2-1, with 14 bases matching TRBD2. The CDR3 is made up of 19 amino acids. The V gene end was trimmed by 4 bases and the J gene end by 4 bases; junction bases not matched to a gene: 12. Germline V gene lookup returns CDR1 SGHAT and CDR2 FQNNGV.

The V call is TRBV19, the J call TRBJ2-7; a weak D match, TRBD2 (5 bases). Trimming took off 8 bases at V and 2 bases at J, with 16 bases between the two ends. Germline loops: CDR1 LNHDA, CDR2 SQIVND (reference sequence). The CDR3 runs to 14 residues. CDR3 coding DNA: TGTGCCAGTTGGGCTACGGGGTTCACCTACGAGCAGTACTTC. Protein product: CASWATGFTYEQYF.